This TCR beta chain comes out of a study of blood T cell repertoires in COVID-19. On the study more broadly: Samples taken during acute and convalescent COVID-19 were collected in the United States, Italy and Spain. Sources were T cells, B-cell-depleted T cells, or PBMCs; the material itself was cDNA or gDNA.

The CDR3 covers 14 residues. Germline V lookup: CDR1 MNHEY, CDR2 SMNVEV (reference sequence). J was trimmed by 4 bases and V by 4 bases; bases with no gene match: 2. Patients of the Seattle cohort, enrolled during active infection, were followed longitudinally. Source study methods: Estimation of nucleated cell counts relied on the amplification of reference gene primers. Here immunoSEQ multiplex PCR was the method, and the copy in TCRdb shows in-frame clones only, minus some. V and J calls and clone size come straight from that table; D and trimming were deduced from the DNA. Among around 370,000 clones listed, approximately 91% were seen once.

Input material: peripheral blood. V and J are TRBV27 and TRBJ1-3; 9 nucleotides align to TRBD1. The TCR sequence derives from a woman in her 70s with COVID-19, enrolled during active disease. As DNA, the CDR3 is TGTGCCAGCAGTTCCGGACAGGGGGGAAACACCATATATTTT. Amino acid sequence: CASSSGQGGNTIYF.